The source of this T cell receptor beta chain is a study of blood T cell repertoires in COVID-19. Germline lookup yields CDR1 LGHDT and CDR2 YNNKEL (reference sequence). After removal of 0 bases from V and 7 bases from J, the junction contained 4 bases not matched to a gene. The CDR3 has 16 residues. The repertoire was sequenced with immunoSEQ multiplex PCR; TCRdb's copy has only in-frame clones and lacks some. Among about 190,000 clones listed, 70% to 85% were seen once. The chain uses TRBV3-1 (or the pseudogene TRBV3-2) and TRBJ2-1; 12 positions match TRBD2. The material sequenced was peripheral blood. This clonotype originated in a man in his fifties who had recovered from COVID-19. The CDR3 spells CASSQDRLAGVNEQFF. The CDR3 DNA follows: TGTGCCAGCAGCCAAGATCGACTAGCGGGAGTTAATGAGCAGTTCTTC.